This passage covers 15 T cell receptor beta chains from one sample sequenced in a study of somatic mutations in cytotoxic T cells in rheumatoid arthritis. TCRdb keeps only in-frame clones here, not all; method: immunoSEQ multiplex PCR. The sample records about 16,000 clones, just under 80% being singletons. Material for sequencing was CD8+ T cells sorted from blood. Receptors originate from an adult with rheumatoid arthritis.

The sample holds one count of this clone. V and J are TRBV5-4 and TRBJ2-7; D may be TRBD1 (6 bases). The CDR3 consists of 18 residues. CDR1 is SGHNT, CDR2 YYREEE, per germline (reference sequence). Trimming left V 1 base short and J 1 base short, with 21 bases between. This CDR3 is CASSLPLRDMGRSYEQYF. CDR3 in DNA: TGTGCCAGCAGCTTGCCTTTACGGGACATGGGGCGGTCCTACGAGCAGTACTTC.

This clone was found a few times. V and J are TRBV27 and TRBJ1-2, with 7 bases lining up with TRBD1. The V segment lost 5 bases and the J segment 1 base; nucleotides outside the gene matches: 4. The CDR3 consists of 14 residues. Germline CDR1 MNHEY, CDR2 SMNVEV (reference sequence). CDR3 sequence (DNA): TGTGCCAGCAGTCCTAGACAGGGTAACTATGGCTACACCTTC. Its translation: CASSPRQGNYGYTF.

CDR3 region: CATLSGGSYNEQFF. The CDR3 nucleotides are TGTGCCACCCTTAGCGGGGGGTCCTACAATGAGCAGTTCTTC. The chain recombines TRBV27 with TRBJ2-1, with 10 bases that match TRBD2. Trimming removed 10 bases from V and 1 base from J; junction bases left unmatched: 4. The CDR3 has 14 residues. The germline V gene encodes CDR1 MNHEY and CDR2 SMNVEV (reference sequence).

This clone was observed a handful of times. V and J are TRBV7-8 and TRBJ2-5; D is perhaps TRBD1 (6 bases). There are 15 residues in the CDR3. V gave up 3 bases and J gave up 1 base, with 12 bases separating them. Germline loops: CDR1 SGHVS, CDR2 FQNEAQ. The CDR3 region has the DNA TGTGCCAGCAGCTTCCTCAGGGGTGGCCAAGAGACCCAGTACTTC. This sequence encodes CASSFLRGGQETQYF.

This clone has just one count. V and J are TRBV27 and TRBJ1-5, with D possibly TRBD1 on 5 matching bases. CDR1 and CDR2 (germline): MNHEY, SMNVEV (reference sequence). Trimming stripped 5 bases from V and 2 bases from J, with 10 bases between. CDR3 size: 14 residues. CDR3 in DNA: TGTGCCAGCAGTAGGGACTGGGGCAATCAGCCCCAGCATTTT. Translated: CASSRDWGNQPQHF.

V usage is TRBV6-6 and J usage is TRBJ1-1; TRBD1 aligns across 9 bases. The CDR3 contains 15 residues. Trimming took 4 bases from V and 2 from J; bases not matched to a gene: 5. Germline CDR1 and CDR2: MNHNY and SVGAGI (reference sequence). Here the CDR3 reads CASSSGQGRNTEAFF. The CDR3 DNA follows: TGTGCCAGCAGTTCCGGACAGGGGAGAAACACTGAAGCTTTCTTT.

The J gene is TRBJ1-1, the V gene TRBV7-9, with D hard to call. V dropped 3 bases and J dropped 6 bases, with 11 bases sitting between them. Germline V gene data show CDR1 as SEHNR and CDR2 as FQNEAQ (reference sequence). CDR3 length equals 13 residues. The CDR3 bases are TGTGCCAGCAGCTTCCCTCTAAACCCTGAAGCTTTCTTT. Its protein is CASSFPLNPEAFF.

The genes are TRBV28 and TRBJ1-3, with D uncertain. Trimming took off 7 bases at V and 0 bases at J, with 10 bases between the two ends. Germline values: CDR1 MDHEN, CDR2 SYDVKM. CDR3 length equals 14 residues. The CDR3 bases are TGTGCCAGCACCCCCCTAGACTCTGGAAACACCATATATTTT. Protein: CASTPLDSGNTIYF. The full variable domain, rest sourced from reference TRBV28 and TRBJ1-3, is DVKVTQSSRYLVKRTGEKVFLECVQDMDHENMFWYRQDPGLGLRLIYFSYDVKMKEKGDIPEGYSVSREKKERFSLILESASTNQTSMYLCASTPLDSGNTIYFGEGSWLTVV.

This chain connects TRBV7-6 to TRBJ2-1; D is uncertain. CDR3 length: 13 amino acids. Trimming took 5 bases from V and 4 from J, leaving 9 bases between them. Germline V gene data show CDR1 as SGHVS and CDR2 as FNYEAQ. Here the CDR3 DNA reads TGTGCCAGCAGCGCCGCCGATTACAATGAGCAGTTCTTC. Residues: CASSAADYNEQFF.

The V and J genes are TRBV4-1 and TRBJ2-7; no definite D call. V was clipped by 0 bases and J by 5 bases, with 20 bases between them. The length of the CDR3 is 17 residues. Germline V gives CDR1 MGHRA, CDR2 YSYEKL. CDR3 protein: CASSQDPVRVVWDEQYF. For the CDR3, the DNA is TGCGCCAGCAGCCAAGATCCGGTCCGGGTTGTGTGGGACGAGCAGTACTTC.

J is TRBJ1-3 and V is TRBV27, with D tentatively TRBD1 (5 bases). Germline-derived CDR1 and CDR2 are MNHEY and SMNVEV (reference sequence). With 6 bases removed from V and 0 bases from J, the gap between germline ends came to 6 bases. CDR3 length equals 13 residues. The CDR3 DNA is TGTGCCAGCAGGACAGCCTCTGGAAACACCATATATTTT. Its protein is CASRTASGNTIYF.

This chain joins TRBV6-5 and TRBJ2-7, with TRBD1 identical over 9 bases. Germline V CDR1 and CDR2: MNHEY, SVGAGI. V shed 0 bases and J 7 bases; nucleotides not matched to a gene: 7. The CDR3 is 15 amino acids. The CDR3 DNA sequence: TGTGCCAGCAGTTACTCCCGGACAGGGGTGAGGGAGCAGTACTTC. It encodes CASSYSRTGVREQYF.

The chain couples TRBV4-1 to TRBJ2-1; 9 bases fit TRBD1. The germline V gene encodes CDR1 MGHRA and CDR2 YSYEKL. Trimming took 4 bases from V and 5 from J; bases not matched to a gene: 3. There are 14 residues in the CDR3. CDR3 bases: TGCGCCAGCAGCCGGTGGACAGGGGACAATGAGCAGTTCTTC. This sequence encodes CASSRWTGDNEQFF.

This clone was detected only a few times. The chain is built from TRBV5-4 and TRBJ2-2; D unclear. This CDR3 region has 13 residues. Germline V gives CDR1 SGHNT, CDR2 YYREEE (reference sequence). The ends were cut back, 3 bases at V and 4 bases at J, with 7 bases in the middle. The CDR3 DNA sequence: TGTGCCAGCAGCTCGGGTGTCACCGGGGAGCTGTTTTTT. Translating it yields CASSSGVTGELFF.

The V gene is TRBV6-6, the J gene TRBJ2-2, with 9 bases matching TRBD1. This CDR3 comprises 16 residues. Germline CDR1 MNHNY, CDR2 SVGAGI (reference sequence). Unmatched junction bases numbered 7, after V lost 4 bases and J lost 4 bases. CDR3 residues: CASSFPGQGGTGELFF. The CDR3 coding sequence is TGTGCCAGCAGTTTCCCGGGACAGGGCGGCACCGGGGAGCTGTTTTTT.